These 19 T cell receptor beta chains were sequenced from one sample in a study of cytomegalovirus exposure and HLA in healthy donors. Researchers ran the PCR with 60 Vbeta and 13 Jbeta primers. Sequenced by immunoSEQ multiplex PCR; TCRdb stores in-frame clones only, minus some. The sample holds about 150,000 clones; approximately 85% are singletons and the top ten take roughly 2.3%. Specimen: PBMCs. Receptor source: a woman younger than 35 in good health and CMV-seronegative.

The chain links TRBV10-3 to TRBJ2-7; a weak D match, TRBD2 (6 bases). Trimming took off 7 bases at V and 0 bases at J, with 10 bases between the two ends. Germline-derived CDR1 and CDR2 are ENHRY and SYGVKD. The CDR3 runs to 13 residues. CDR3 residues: CAITAGSSYEQYF. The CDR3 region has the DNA TGTGCCATCACCGCGGGGTCCTCCTACGAGCAGTACTTC.

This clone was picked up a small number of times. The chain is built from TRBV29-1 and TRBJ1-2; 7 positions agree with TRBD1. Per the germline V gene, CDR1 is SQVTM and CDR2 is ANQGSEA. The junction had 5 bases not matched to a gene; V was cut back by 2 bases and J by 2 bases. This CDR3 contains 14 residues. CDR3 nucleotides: TGCAGCGTTGAATCCGGGACAGCCAACTATGGCTACACCTTC. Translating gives CSVESGTANYGYTF. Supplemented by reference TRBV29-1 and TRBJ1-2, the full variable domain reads SAVISQKPSRDICQRGTSLTIQCQVDSQVTMMFWYRQQPGQSLTLIATANQGSEATYESGFVIDKFPISRPNLTFSTLTVSNMSPEDSSIYLCSVESGTANYGYTFGSGTRLTVV.

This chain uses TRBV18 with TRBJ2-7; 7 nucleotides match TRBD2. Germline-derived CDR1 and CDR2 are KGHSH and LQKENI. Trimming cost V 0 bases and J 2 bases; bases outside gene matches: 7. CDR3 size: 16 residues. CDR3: CASSPPGGRVTYEQYF. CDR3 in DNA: TGTGCCAGCTCACCACCGGGGGGGAGGGTTACCTACGAGCAGTACTTC.

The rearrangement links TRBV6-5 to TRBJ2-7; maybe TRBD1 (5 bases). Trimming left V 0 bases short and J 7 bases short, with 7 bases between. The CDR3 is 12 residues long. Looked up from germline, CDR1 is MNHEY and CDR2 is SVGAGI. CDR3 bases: TGTGCCAGCAGTTACTCGGGGCAGGAGCAGTACTTC. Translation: CASSYSGQEQYF.

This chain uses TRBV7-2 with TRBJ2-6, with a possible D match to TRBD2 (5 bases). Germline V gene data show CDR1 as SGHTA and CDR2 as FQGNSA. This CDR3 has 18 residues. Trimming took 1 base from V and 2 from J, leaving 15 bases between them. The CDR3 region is CASSLGGFGVTGANVLTF. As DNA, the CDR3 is TGTGCCAGCAGCTTAGGTGGTTTCGGGGTCACTGGGGCCAACGTCCTGACTTTC.

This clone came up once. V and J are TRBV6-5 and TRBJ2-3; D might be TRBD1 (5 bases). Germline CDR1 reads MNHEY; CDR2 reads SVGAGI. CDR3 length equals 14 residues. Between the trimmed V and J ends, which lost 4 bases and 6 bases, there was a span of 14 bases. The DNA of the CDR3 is TGTGCCAGCAGTTTGGCTCAGGGTGGGGATACGCAGTATTTT. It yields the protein CASSLAQGGDTQYF.

CDR3 region: CASSPKRASGSYEQYF. Here the CDR3 DNA reads TGCGCCAGCAGCCCTAAACGCGCGAGCGGGAGTTACGAGCAGTACTTC. The J gene is TRBJ2-7, the V gene TRBV4-1, with 8 bases lining up with TRBD2. This CDR3 contains 16 residues. V lost 4 bases, J lost 4 bases, and 12 bases stayed unmatched. Germline V gives CDR1 MGHRA, CDR2 YSYEKL.

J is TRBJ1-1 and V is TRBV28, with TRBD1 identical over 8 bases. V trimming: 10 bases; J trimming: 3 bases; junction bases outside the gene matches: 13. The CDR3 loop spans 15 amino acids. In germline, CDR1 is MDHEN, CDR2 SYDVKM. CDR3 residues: CATSQDRALYTEAFF. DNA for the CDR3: TGTGCCACCTCCCAGGACAGGGCACTCTACACTGAAGCTTTCTTT.

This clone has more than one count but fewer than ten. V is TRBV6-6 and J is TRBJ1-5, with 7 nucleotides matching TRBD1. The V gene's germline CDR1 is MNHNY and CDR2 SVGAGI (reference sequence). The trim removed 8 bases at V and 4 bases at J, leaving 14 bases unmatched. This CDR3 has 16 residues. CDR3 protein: CASCRDRGTVNQPQHF. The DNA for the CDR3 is TGTGCCAGCTGCCGCGACCGGGGGACAGTGAATCAGCCCCAGCATTTT.

CDR3 amino acids: CASSLSWGPMNTEAFF. The CDR3, as DNA: TGTGCCAGCAGCTTGAGTTGGGGCCCCATGAACACTGAAGCTTTCTTT. The rearrangement joins TRBV5-5 to TRBJ1-1; TRBD1 might be the D (5 bases). The CDR3 has 16 residues. V gave up 1 base and J gave up 0 bases, with 13 bases separating them. Per germline, CDR1 SGHKS and CDR2 YYEKEE (reference sequence).

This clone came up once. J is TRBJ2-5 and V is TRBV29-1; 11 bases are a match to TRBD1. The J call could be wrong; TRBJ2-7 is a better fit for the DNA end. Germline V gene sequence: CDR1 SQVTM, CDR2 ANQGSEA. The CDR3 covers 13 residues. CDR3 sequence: CSVAGTGGDEQYF. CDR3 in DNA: TGCAGCGTAGCCGGGACAGGGGGAGACGAGCAGTACTTC.

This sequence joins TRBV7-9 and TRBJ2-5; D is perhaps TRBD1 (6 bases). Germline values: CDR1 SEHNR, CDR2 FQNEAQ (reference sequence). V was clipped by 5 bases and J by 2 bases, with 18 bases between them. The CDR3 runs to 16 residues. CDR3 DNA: TGTGCCAGCAGCAGGCGAGAGGACAGAGCACAAGAGACCCAGTACTTC. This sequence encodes CASSRREDRAQETQYF.

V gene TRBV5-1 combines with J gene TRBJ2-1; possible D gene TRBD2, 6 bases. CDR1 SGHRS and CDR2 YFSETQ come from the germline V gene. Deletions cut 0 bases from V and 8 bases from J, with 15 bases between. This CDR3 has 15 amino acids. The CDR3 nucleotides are TGCGCCAGCAGCTTGGTTCAGGGAGGAGGGCATGAGCAGTTCTTC. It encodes CASSLVQGGGHEQFF.

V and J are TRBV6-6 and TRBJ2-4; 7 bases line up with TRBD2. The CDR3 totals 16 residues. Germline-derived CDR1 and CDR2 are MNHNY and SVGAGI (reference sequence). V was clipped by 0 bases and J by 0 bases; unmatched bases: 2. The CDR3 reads CASSYSWGGAKNIQYF. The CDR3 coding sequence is TGTGCCAGCAGTTACTCCTGGGGGGGAGCCAAAAACATTCAGTACTTC.

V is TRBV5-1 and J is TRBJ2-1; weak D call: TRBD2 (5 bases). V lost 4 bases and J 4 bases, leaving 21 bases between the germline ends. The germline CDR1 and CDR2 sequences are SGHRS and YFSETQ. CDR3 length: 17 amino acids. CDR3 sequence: CASSLTPYKSGYNEQFF. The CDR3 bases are TGCGCCAGCAGCCTGACCCCATACAAGTCGGGATACAATGAGCAGTTCTTC.

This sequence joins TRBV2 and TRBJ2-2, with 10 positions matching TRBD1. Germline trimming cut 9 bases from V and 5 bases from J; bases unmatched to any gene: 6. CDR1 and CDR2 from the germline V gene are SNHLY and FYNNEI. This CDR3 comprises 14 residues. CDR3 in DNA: TGTGCCAGGAGGACAGGGGGTCGGACCGGGGAGCTGTTTTTT. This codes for CARRTGGRTGELFF. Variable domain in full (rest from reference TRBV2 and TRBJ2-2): EPEVTQTPSHQVTQMGQEVILRCVPISNHLYFYWYRQILGQKVEFLVSFYNNEISEKSEIFDDQFSVERPDGSNFTLKIRSTKLEDSAMYFCARRTGGRTGELFFGEGSRLTVL.

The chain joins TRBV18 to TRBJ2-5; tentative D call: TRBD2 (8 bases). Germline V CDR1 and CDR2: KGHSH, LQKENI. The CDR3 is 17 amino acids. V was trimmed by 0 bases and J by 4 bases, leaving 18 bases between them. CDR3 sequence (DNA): TGTGCCAGCTCACCACCGCAGCGGGAGAACAGGGGAGAGACCCAGTACTTC. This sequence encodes CASSPPQRENRGETQYF.

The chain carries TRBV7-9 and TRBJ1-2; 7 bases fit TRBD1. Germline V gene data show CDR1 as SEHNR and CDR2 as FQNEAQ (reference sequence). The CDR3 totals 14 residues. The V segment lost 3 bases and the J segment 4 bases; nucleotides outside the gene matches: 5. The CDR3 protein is CASSLVGGTYGYTF. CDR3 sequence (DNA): TGTGCCAGCAGCTTGGTAGGGGGCACCTATGGCTACACCTTC.

CDR3 nucleotide sequence: TGTGCCAGCAGTTACTCCGGGGAGGCTTTCTTT. Encoded protein: CASSYSGEAFF. This rearrangement joins TRBV6-5 to TRBJ1-1; D is unclear. This CDR3 comprises 11 residues. Trimming took 0 bases from V and 11 from J, leaving 7 bases between them. CDR1 and CDR2 from the germline V gene are MNHEY and SVGAGI.